These 25 T cell receptor beta chains were all obtained from the same sample, sequenced in a study of a mutant IDH1 vaccine in newly diagnosed glioma (dated by TCRdb to 2020 to 2023). Read against the paper, the sample's time point label means: baseline, week 1 (first vaccination visit). The treatment or condition label here, explained by the study, means: pre-vaccination baseline after standard-of-care therapy. The library was built by means of the immunoSEQ multiplex PCR assay. Here the immuneACCESS table is served through TCRdb, limited to in-frame sequences with V and J called. Missing clones are a known gap in these copies; in checked studies unresolved V genes cover under half, and the rest lacks a known reason. In all, the sample holds fewer than 100,000 clones, and 80% to 90% of those were seen once. Jointly, the top ten make up roughly 0.54% of the sample. The material sequenced was PBMCs, taken from a glioma patient treated with radiotherapy, temozolomide or both. The origin of the receptors is a woman aged 45-65 years with glioma.

The CDR3 loop is CASSSTGFHQPQHF. CDR3 bases: TGCGCCAGCAGCTCCACAGGGTTCCACCAGCCCCAGCATTTT. This rearrangement joins TRBV10-2 to TRBJ1-5; a weak D match, TRBD1 (6 bases). Germline values: CDR1 WSHSY, CDR2 SAAADI. V lost 6 bases and J 7 bases, leaving 16 bases between the germline ends. This CDR3 has 14 residues.

The genes are TRBV7-8 and TRBJ1-1; D remains unclear. Trimming took 3 bases from V and 2 from J, leaving 13 bases between them. Germline-derived CDR1 and CDR2 are SGHVS and FQNEAQ. The CDR3 consists of 15 residues. CDR3 amino acids: CASSLQVVLNTEAFF. The CDR3 DNA reads as TGTGCCAGCAGCTTGCAGGTTGTGCTTAACACTGAAGCTTTCTTT.

This chain uses TRBV5-1 with TRBJ2-1; 7 nucleotides line up with TRBD2. The trim removed 0 bases at V and 9 bases at J, leaving 3 bases unmatched. This CDR3 spans 13 amino acids. The V gene's germline CDR1 is SGHRS and CDR2 YFSETQ. CDR3 sequence (DNA): TGCGCCAGCAGCTTGGACCCTAGCGGTGAGCAGTTCTTC. Translation gives CASSLDPSGEQFF.

The DNA of the CDR3 is TGTGCCAGTAGTATACTCCCCAGGGGTAATCAGCCCCAGCATTTT. It specifies CASSILPRGNQPQHF. This chain connects TRBV19 to TRBJ1-5; D perhaps matches TRBD1 (6 bases). This CDR3 contains 15 residues. The germline CDR1 and CDR2 sequences are LNHDA and SQIVND (reference sequence). Between the trimmed V and J ends, which lost 2 bases and 4 bases, there was a span of 12 bases.

The genes are TRBV19 and TRBJ2-1; D perhaps matches TRBD2 (6 bases). Trimming took 5 bases from V and 0 from J, leaving 14 bases between them. The CDR3 contains 16 residues. From germline, CDR1 is LNHDA and CDR2 SQIVND (reference sequence). Written as DNA, the CDR3 is TGTGCCAGTAGTCCGTCCGGGGGTAGCTCCTACAATGAGCAGTTCTTC. Its translation is CASSPSGGSSYNEQFF. Drawing the rest from reference TRBV19 and TRBJ2-1, the complete variable domain is DGGITQSPKYLFRKEGQNVTLSCEQNLNHDAMYWYRQDPGQGLRLIYYSQIVNDFQKGDIAEGYSVSREKKESFPLTVTSAQKNPTAFYLCASSPSGGSSYNEQFFGPGTRLTVL.

In this sample, this clone turned up once. The chain recombines TRBV19 with TRBJ2-3; the match to TRBD1 covers 8 bases. Germline-derived CDR1 and CDR2 are LNHDA and SQIVND (reference sequence). V shed 3 bases, J shed 6 bases, and the junction held 5 bases outside the gene matches. The CDR3 has 14 amino acids. CDR3: CASSIGQGWDTQYF. CDR3 DNA: TGTGCCAGTAGTATCGGACAGGGATGGGATACGCAGTATTTT.

The chain is built from TRBV5-6 and TRBJ1-2; D perhaps matches TRBD1 (5 bases). Trimming cost V 0 bases and J 4 bases, with 7 bases left between them. Germline CDR1 and CDR2: SGHDT and YYEEEE. The CDR3 is 13 residues long. The CDR3 protein is CASSLGGVYGYTF. CDR3 in DNA: TGTGCCAGCAGCTTGGGGGGCGTCTATGGCTACACCTTC. Full variable domain (outside the CDR3, taken from reference TRBV5-6 and TRBJ1-2): DAGVTQSPTHLIKTRGQQVTLRCSPKSGHDTVSWYQQALGQGPQFIFQYYEEEERQRGNFPDRFSGHQFPNYSSELNVNALLLGDSALYLCASSLGGVYGYTFGSGTRLTVV.

V and J are TRBV7-8 and TRBJ2-7, with D possibly being TRBD1 (6 bases). This CDR3 comprises 16 residues. Germline CDR1 is SGHVS and CDR2 is FQNEAQ. V lost 5 bases to trimming and J lost 4 bases, with 21 bases between them. In DNA form, the CDR3 reads TGTGCCAGCAGCCTAGTAGGGCCAGGGGCGGGTTACGAGCAGTACTTC. Its protein is CASSLVGPGAGYEQYF.

J is TRBJ2-5 and V is TRBV6-6, with 8 bases fitting TRBD2. J gave up 4 bases and V 4 bases, and 8 bases lay outside the gene matches. This CDR3 has 15 amino acids. Germline values: CDR1 MNHNY, CDR2 SVGAGI (reference sequence). The CDR3 sequence is CASSSPLAGIETQYF. CDR3 nucleotide sequence: TGTGCCAGCAGTTCCCCGCTAGCGGGTATAGAGACCCAGTACTTC.

V usage is TRBV4-1 and J usage is TRBJ2-2; the match to TRBD2 covers 11 bases. This CDR3 comprises 15 residues. The ends lost 5 bases at V and 5 bases at J; junction bases unmatched: 4. Germline lookup yields CDR1 MGHRA and CDR2 YSYEKL. The DNA for the CDR3 is TGCGCCAGCAGCTTAGCGGGAGGGCCGACCGGGGAGCTGTTTTTT. Protein product: CASSLAGGPTGELFF.

This chain joins TRBV13 and TRBJ2-1; TRBD2 aligns across 14 bases. Trimming cost V 1 base and J 1 base; bases outside gene matches: 6. This CDR3 has 19 amino acids. From germline, CDR1 is PRHDT and CDR2 FYEKMQ (reference sequence). CDR3 coding DNA: TGTGCCAGCAGCTTAGAAGGACTAGCGGGAGGTACGTCCTACAATGAGCAGTTCTTC. It codes for CASSLEGLAGGTSYNEQFF.

The chain carries TRBV10-3 and TRBJ2-1; 9 bases line up with TRBD2. Germline assignment: CDR1 ENHRY and CDR2 SYGVKD. J was trimmed by 7 bases and V by 7 bases; bases with no gene match: 8. The CDR3 loop spans 14 amino acids. The CDR3 spells CAIMAGGPGNEQFF. As DNA, the CDR3 is TGTGCCATCATGGCGGGAGGGCCGGGAAATGAGCAGTTCTTC.

This chain links TRBV30 with TRBJ2-1; 9 bases fit TRBD2. CDR1 GTSNPN and CDR2 SVGIG come from the germline V gene (reference sequence). After removal of 3 bases from V and 0 bases from J, the junction contained 6 bases not matched to a gene. The CDR3 loop spans 16 amino acids. The CDR3 spells CAWSQLAGSSYNEQFF. Written as DNA, the CDR3 is TGTGCCTGGAGCCAACTAGCGGGTAGCTCCTACAATGAGCAGTTCTTC.

The V call is TRBV10-3, the J call TRBJ2-1; D might be TRBD2 (5 bases). V gave up 2 bases and J gave up 9 bases, with 8 bases separating them. The germline V gene has CDR1 ENHRY and CDR2 SYGVKD. The CDR3 consists of 12 residues. This CDR3 is CAISEVATEQFF. The CDR3 DNA follows: TGTGCCATCAGTGAGGTAGCGACTGAGCAGTTCTTC.

V is TRBV5-1 and J is TRBJ1-6, with D tentatively TRBD1 (6 bases). CDR3 length: 14 residues. V was cut by 4 bases and J by 11 bases, with 16 bases left in between. Germline CDR1 and CDR2: SGHRS and YFSETQ. The DNA of the CDR3 is TGCGCCAGCAGCCCGGACAGTACTGACCCACCCCTCCACTTT. It yields the protein CASSPDSTDPPLHF.

The rearrangement uses TRBV2 and TRBJ2-3; D possibly matches TRBD1 or TRBD2 (5 bases each). Germline CDR1 SNHLY, CDR2 FYNNEI. V gave up 4 bases and J gave up 1 base, with 15 bases separating them. This CDR3 has 16 residues. The CDR3 nucleotides are TGTGCCAGCAGTGCTCTGCAGGGAGTTGGCACAGATACGCAGTATTTT. It codes for CASSALQGVGTDTQYF.

This chain joins TRBV18 and TRBJ2-1, with 11 positions matching TRBD1. V dropped 1 base and J dropped 5; count of bases not matched to a gene: 7. CDR1 and CDR2 (germline): KGHSH, LQKENI. The CDR3 totals 17 residues. As DNA, the CDR3 is TGTGCCAGCTCACCACGATCGCGGACAGGGGGCAACAATGAGCAGTTCTTC. Translated, it gives CASSPRSRTGGNNEQFF.

Concerning this clone itself: Within the sample, other DNA sequences also encode this same CDR3. This chain connects TRBV19 to TRBJ1-5; 9 nucleotides align to TRBD1. CDR3 length: 13 amino acids. The V and J ends lost 5 bases and 7 bases, in that order; junction bases with no gene match: 3. CDR1 and CDR2 (germline): LNHDA, SQIVND (reference sequence). The CDR3: CASSWTGDQPQHF. The CDR3 nucleotides are TGTGCCAGTAGTTGGACAGGGGACCAGCCCCAGCATTTT.

The genes are TRBV6-6 and TRBJ2-1; the match to TRBD2 covers 13 bases. Per the germline V gene, CDR1 is MNHNY and CDR2 is SVGAGI (reference sequence). The CDR3 is 16 residues long. V was pared by 4 bases and J by 11 bases, with 11 bases of the junction left unmatched. CDR3 protein: CASSFNPGLAGPKQFF. The CDR3 nucleotides read TGTGCCAGCAGTTTCAATCCGGGACTAGCGGGGCCAAAGCAGTTCTTC.

The chain couples TRBV27 to TRBJ1-5, with TRBD1 matching over 7 bases. The CDR3 is 14 residues long. Germline trimming cut 6 bases from V and 6 bases from J; bases unmatched to any gene: 8. Germline V lookup: CDR1 MNHEY, CDR2 SMNVEV (reference sequence). The CDR3 reads CASRPDRDGQPQHF. CDR3 in DNA: TGTGCCAGCAGACCCGACAGGGACGGTCAGCCCCAGCATTTT.

This clone was seen just once. The rearrangement uses TRBV7-9 and TRBJ1-1; D uncertain. The CDR3 totals 15 residues. Germline lookup yields CDR1 SEHNR and CDR2 FQNEAQ (reference sequence). The CDR3 protein is CEIQARTDSNTEAFF. As DNA, the CDR3 is TGTGAGATTCAAGCCAGGACTGATTCGAACACTGAAGCTTTCTTT.

The table lists this clone with a count of one. J is TRBJ1-1 and V is TRBV28; D may be TRBD1 (6 bases). The CDR3 contains 15 residues. Germline V CDR1 and CDR2: MDHEN, SYDVKM. Between the trimmed V and J ends, which lost 5 bases and 1 base, there was a span of 14 bases. The CDR3 coding sequence is TGTGCCAGCAGTGCATCAGGGGCCCAGAACACTGAAGCTTTCTTT. Translated, it gives CASSASGAQNTEAFF.

A single count supports this clone. CDR3: CATSRPGFEQYF. Here the CDR3 DNA reads TGTGCCACCAGCAGACCAGGGTTCGAGCAGTACTTC. This chain connects TRBV15 to TRBJ2-7, with a possible D match to TRBD1 (5 bases). This CDR3 has 12 amino acids. Trimming shortened V by 2 bases and J by 6 bases, and 8 bases separated the two germline ends. CDR1 is LNHNV and CDR2 is YYDKDF in the germline V gene (reference sequence).

This chain joins TRBV10-3 and TRBJ2-3; 7 bases line up with TRBD1. The CDR3 spans 13 residues. Germline V gives CDR1 ENHRY, CDR2 SYGVKD. V was pared by 6 bases and J by 2 bases, with 2 bases of the junction left unmatched. In DNA form, the CDR3 reads TGTGCCATCAGGACAGGGCCCACAGATACGCAGTATTTT. Translation: CAIRTGPTDTQYF.

The rearrangement uses TRBV7-8 and TRBJ2-7; D is unclear. The CDR3 totals 14 residues. CDR1 is SGHVS and CDR2 is FQNEAQ in the germline V gene. Trimming stripped 1 base from V and 1 base from J, with 8 bases between. The chain's CDR3 is CASSLGIESYEQYF. The DNA for the CDR3 is TGTGCCAGCAGCTTAGGTATCGAGTCCTACGAGCAGTACTTC.